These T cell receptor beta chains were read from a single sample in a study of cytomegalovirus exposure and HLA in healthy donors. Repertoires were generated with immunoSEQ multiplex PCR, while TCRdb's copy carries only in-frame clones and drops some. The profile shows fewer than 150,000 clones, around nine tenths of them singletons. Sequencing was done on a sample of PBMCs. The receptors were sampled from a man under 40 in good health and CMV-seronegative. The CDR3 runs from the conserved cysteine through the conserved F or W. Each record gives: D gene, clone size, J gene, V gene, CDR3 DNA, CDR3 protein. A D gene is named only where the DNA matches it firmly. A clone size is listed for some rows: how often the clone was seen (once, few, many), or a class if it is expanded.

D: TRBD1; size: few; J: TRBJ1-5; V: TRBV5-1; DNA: TGCGCCAGCAGCTACGGACAGGGCGGTCAGCCCCAGCATTTT; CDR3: CASSYGQGGQPQHF
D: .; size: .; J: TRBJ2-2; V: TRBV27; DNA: TGTGCCAGCAGTTTATGGCCCGGGGAGCTGTTTTTT; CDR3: CASSLWPGELFF
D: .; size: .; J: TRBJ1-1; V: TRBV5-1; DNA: TGCGCCAGCAGCTTGCTTCCATTACCAGAGAACACTGAAGCTTTCTTT; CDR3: CASSLLPLPENTEAFF
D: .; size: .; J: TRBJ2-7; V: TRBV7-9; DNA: TGTGCCACCAGAGGGAGCTGGGGCGAGCAGTACTTC; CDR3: CATRGSWGEQYF
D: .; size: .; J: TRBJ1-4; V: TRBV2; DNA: TGTGCCAGCAGCGGACAGTTAGGCGAAAAACTGTTTTTT; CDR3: CASSGQLGEKLFF
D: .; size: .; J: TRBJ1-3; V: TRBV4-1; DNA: TGCGCCAGCAGCCAAGATTTCGAGGGAAACACCATATATTTT; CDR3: CASSQDFEGNTIYF
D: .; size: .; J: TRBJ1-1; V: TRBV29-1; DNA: TGCAGCGTGAGTATGAACACTGAAGCTTTCTTT; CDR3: CSVSMNTEAFF
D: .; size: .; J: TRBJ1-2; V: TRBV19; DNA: TGTGCCAGTAGTATGTGGGGGAGGGACTCTGGCCGGCCGGATGGCTACACCTTC; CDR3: CASSMWGRDSGRPDGYTF
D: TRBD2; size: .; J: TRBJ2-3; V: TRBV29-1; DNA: TGCAGCGCCGACAGACTAGCGGGAGGAGGAAACAGAGATACGCAGTATTTT; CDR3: CSADRLAGGGNRDTQYF
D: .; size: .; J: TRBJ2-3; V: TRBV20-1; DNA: TGCAGTGCCCTTCAGTCGGATACGCAGTATTTT; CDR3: CSALQSDTQYF
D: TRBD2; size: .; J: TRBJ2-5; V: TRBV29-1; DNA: TGCAGCGAAAAAGCGGGAGGCTCAGAGACCCAGTACTTC; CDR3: CSEKAGGSETQYF
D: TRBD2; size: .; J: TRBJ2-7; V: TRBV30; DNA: TGTGCCTGGTGTAGCGGGGATCGATACGAGCAGTACTTC; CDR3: CAWCSGDRYEQYF
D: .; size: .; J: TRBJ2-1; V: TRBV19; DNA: TGTGCCAGTAGTTACCTCTGGGGGGTAATGGGGAATGAGCAGTTCTTC; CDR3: CASSYLWGVMGNEQFF
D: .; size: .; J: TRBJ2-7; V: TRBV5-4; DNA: TGTGCCAGCAGCCGCCTCGCAGGGTACGAAGACGAGCAGTACTTC; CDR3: CASSRLAGYEDEQYF
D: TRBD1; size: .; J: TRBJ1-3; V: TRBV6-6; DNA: TGTCCCTCCCGACAGGGGGTAGGAAACACCATATATTTT; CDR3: CPSRQGVGNTIYF
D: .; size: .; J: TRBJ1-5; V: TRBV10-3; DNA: TGTGCCATCAGTGAGGTGTTGGGAGACCCCCTAAGCCAGCCCCAGCATTTT; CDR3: CAISEVLGDPLSQPQHF
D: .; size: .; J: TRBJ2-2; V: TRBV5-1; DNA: TGCGCCAGCAGCTTGCGGTGGAACACCGGGGAGCTGTTTTTT; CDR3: CASSLRWNTGELFF
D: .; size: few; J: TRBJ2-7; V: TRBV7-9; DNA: TGTGCCAGCAGCTTATTCCCTCCTAGCGAGTCCACCTACGAGCAGTACTTC; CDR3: CASSLFPPSESTYEQYF
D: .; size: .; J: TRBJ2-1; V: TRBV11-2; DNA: TGTGCCAGCAGCCTGACCCGGGACACGAATGAGCAGTTCTTC; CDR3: CASSLTRDTNEQFF
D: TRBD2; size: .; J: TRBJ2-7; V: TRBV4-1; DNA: TGCGCCAGCAGCCAAGGTATGGCGGGAGCCTACGAGCAGTACTTC; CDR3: CASSQGMAGAYEQYF
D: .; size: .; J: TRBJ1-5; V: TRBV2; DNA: TGTGCCAGTATACTTGACAGGTCCGATCAGCCCCAGCATTTT; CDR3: CASILDRSDQPQHF
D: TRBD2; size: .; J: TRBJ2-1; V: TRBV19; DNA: TGTGCCACAAGGACTAGCGTCGATGAGCAGTTCTTC; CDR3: CATRTSVDEQFF
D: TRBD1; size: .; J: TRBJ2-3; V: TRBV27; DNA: TGTGCCAGCAGTTCGCGACAGGGTCAGCTTGGCACAGATACGCAGTATTTT; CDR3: CASSSRQGQLGTDTQYF
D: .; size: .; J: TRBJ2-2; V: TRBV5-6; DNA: TGTGCCAGCAGCTCTGGAGGACTCATGAACACCGGGGAGCTGTTTTTT; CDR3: CASSSGGLMNTGELFF
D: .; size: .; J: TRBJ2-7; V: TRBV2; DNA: TGTGCCAGCAGTGCGATTAGCGACCCCTCCTACGAGCAGTACTTC; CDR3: CASSAISDPSYEQYF